This passage covers 16 T cell receptor beta chains from one sample sequenced in a study of cytomegalovirus exposure and HLA in healthy donors. PCR primers comprised 60 Vbeta and 13 Jbeta primers. The method was immunoSEQ multiplex PCR; TCRdb's version includes in-frame clones alone and lacks a portion of them. In all, the sample yields roughly 80,000 clones. The source material was PBMCs. The receptors come from a man aged 50-59 years in good health and CMV-seropositive.

The V and J genes are TRBV6-6 and TRBJ1-5, with TRBD1 identical over 7 bases. With 4 bases clipped from V and 4 bases from J, the junction kept 7 bases outside the gene matches. CDR3 length equals 15 residues. The germline gives CDR1 MNHNY, CDR2 SVGAGI (reference sequence). This chain's CDR3 is CASSFPGTENQPQHF. Here the CDR3 DNA reads TGTGCCAGCAGTTTCCCAGGGACAGAAAATCAGCCCCAGCATTTT.

The gene calls are TRBV9 and TRBJ2-6, with TRBD1 matching over 7 bases. Losses at the gene ends were 0 bases for V and 0 bases for J; bases not matched to a gene: 9. The CDR3 runs to 19 residues. From germline, CDR1 is SGDLS and CDR2 YYNGEE. Written as DNA, the CDR3 is TGTGCCAGCAGCGTAGATACAGGGGTCACCACCTCTGGGGCCAACGTCCTGACTTTC. Amino acids: CASSVDTGVTTSGANVLTF.

This chain's CDR3 is CASSPLIGRDTQYF. CDR3 DNA: TGTGCCAGTAGCCCCCTTATAGGGAGAGATACGCAGTATTTT. The chain uses TRBV19 and TRBJ2-3, with D possibly being TRBD2 (5 bases). The CDR3 covers 14 residues. Trimming removed 6 bases at V and 5 bases at J, with 15 bases between. Germline CDR1 and CDR2: LNHDA and SQIVND (reference sequence).

The CDR3, as DNA: TGCGCCAGCAGGACGAGGGACAGCTCCTACGAGCAGTACTTC. It is translated as CASRTRDSSYEQYF. The V gene is TRBV5-1, the J gene TRBJ2-7; TRBD1 aligns across 7 bases. This CDR3 is 14 amino acids long. Trimming cost V 5 bases and J 0 bases; bases outside gene matches: 5. CDR1 SGHRS and CDR2 YFSETQ come from the germline V gene.

V gene TRBV7-8 combines with J gene TRBJ2-3; a weak D match, TRBD1 (5 bases). Germline-derived CDR1 and CDR2 are SGHVS and FQNEAQ. The CDR3 is made up of 16 amino acids. V was clipped by 5 bases and J by 2 bases, with 17 bases between them. CDR3 DNA: TGTGCCAGCAGCCACCCCGGTGGGGCCTTCACAGATACGCAGTATTTT. Translated: CASSHPGGAFTDTQYF.

This chain joins TRBV27 and TRBJ2-2; D is possibly TRBD1 (6 bases). Trimming cost V 4 bases and J 4 bases, with 16 bases left between them. Germline CDR1 is MNHEY and CDR2 is SMNVEV (reference sequence). CDR3 length: 16 amino acids. The CDR3 DNA reads TGTGCCAGCAGTTCGAGTCAGGGGTTAGGCACCGGGGAGCTGTTTTTT. It codes for CASSSSQGLGTGELFF.

The chain combines TRBV5-4 with TRBJ2-5; a possible D gene is TRBD1 (6 bases). Germline CDR1 and CDR2: SGHNT and YYREEE (reference sequence). V was trimmed by 3 bases and J by 5 bases, leaving 17 bases between them. The CDR3 length is 15 residues. The DNA of the CDR3 is TGTGCCAGCAGCTACCCGACAGGCGAGGGGGAGACCCAGTACTTC. This gives the protein CASSYPTGEGETQYF.

The rearrangement joins TRBV10-1 to TRBJ2-2, with TRBD1 matching 7 bases. CDR1 WNHNN and CDR2 SYGVQD come from the germline V gene (reference sequence). With V trimmed by 9 bases and J by 2 bases, 9 bases remained unmatched. The CDR3 is 15 residues long. CDR3 region: CASTPGTENTGELFF. The CDR3 DNA reads TGCGCCAGTACCCCCGGGACAGAAAACACCGGGGAGCTGTTTTTT.

A word on this clone: A read error may produce the germline difference seen at one junction end. The rearrangement joins TRBV9 to TRBJ2-5, with TRBD2 matching 9 bases. CDR3 length equals 16 residues. The V gene's germline CDR1 is SGDLS and CDR2 YYNGEE. CDR3 in amino acids: CASTVGAGGPRETQYF. CDR3 DNA: TGTGCCAGCACCGTAGGGGCGGGAGGGCCTCGAGAGACCCAGTACTTC.

The CDR3 DNA sequence: TGTGCCAGCAGCATGACAGGGTGGGGCACAGATACGCAGTATTTT. Translating it yields CASSMTGWGTDTQYF. The chain is built from TRBV6-1 and TRBJ2-3, with 7 bases aligning to TRBD1. The CDR3 has 15 amino acids. Per germline, CDR1 MNHNS and CDR2 SASEGT. After removal of 6 bases from V and 1 base from J, the junction contained 7 bases not matched to a gene.

This chain links TRBV27 with TRBJ2-3, with TRBD2 matching over 8 bases. The germline V gene encodes CDR1 MNHEY and CDR2 SMNVEV (reference sequence). This CDR3 spans 17 amino acids. Trimming at V came to 2 bases and at J to 1 base, leaving 8 bases not matched to a gene. In DNA, the CDR3 is TGTGCCAGCAGTTTACTTACGGGAGGGGTGGGCACAGATACGCAGTATTTT. Translating it yields CASSLLTGGVGTDTQYF.

This chain joins TRBV19 and TRBJ2-3; D possibly corresponds to TRBD2 (7 bases). This CDR3 comprises 16 residues. Germline CDR1 reads LNHDA; CDR2 reads SQIVND (reference sequence). V was shortened by 5 bases and J by 3 bases, with 18 bases between the two germline ends. CDR3 DNA: TGTGCCAGTAGTTCCCCCCGGGGGGCTGGTACAGATACGCAGTATTTT. This translates into CASSSPRGAGTDTQYF. Supplemented by reference TRBV19 and TRBJ2-3, the full variable domain reads DGGITQSPKYLFRKEGQNVTLSCEQNLNHDAMYWYRQDPGQGLRLIYYSQIVNDFQKGDIAEGYSVSREKKESFPLTVTSAQKNPTAFYLCASSSPRGAGTDTQYFGPGTRLTVL.

The chain combines TRBV25-1 with TRBJ1-6; TRBD1 is a possible D gene (6 bases). The CDR3 has 16 amino acids. Germline V CDR1 and CDR2: MGHDK, SYGVNS. Between the trimmed V and J ends, which lost 5 bases and 10 bases, there was a span of 21 bases. The CDR3 is CASSTRVKGGRSPLHF. The CDR3 DNA sequence: TGTGCCAGCAGTACCCGGGTGAAGGGGGGGAGATCACCCCTCCACTTT.

The chain uses TRBV7-9 and TRBJ1-2; the match to TRBD1 covers 7 bases. J gave up 4 bases and V 5 bases, and 4 bases lay outside the gene matches. The CDR3 extends over 13 amino acids. Germline assignment: CDR1 SEHNR and CDR2 FQNEAQ (reference sequence). The CDR3 nucleotides read TGTGCCAGCAGCCAGACAGGGATCTATGGCTACACCTTC. Translated, it gives CASSQTGIYGYTF. The full variable domain, rest sourced from reference TRBV7-9 and TRBJ1-2, is DTGVSQNPRHKITKRGQNVTFRCDPISEHNRLYWYRQTLGQGPEFLTYFQNEAQLEKSRLLSDRFSAERPKGSFSTLEIQRTEQGDSAMYLCASSQTGIYGYTFGSGTRLTVV.

The chain recombines TRBV6-1 with TRBJ1-4, with D uncertain. The CDR3 sequence is 14 residues long. The germline V gene encodes CDR1 MNHNS and CDR2 SASEGT. Trimming took off 0 bases at V and 15 bases at J, with 17 bases between the two ends. The CDR3 protein is CASSEATRSGLVFF. The DNA for the CDR3 is TGTGCCAGCAGTGAAGCCACGCGTAGCGGTCTGGTGTTTTTT.

Judged by frequency, this clone is medium-sized. Other DNA sequences in the same sample also yield this CDR3. DNA for the CDR3: TGTGCCAGCAGTGAACAGCGTAACATGAACACTGAAGCTTTCTTT. Amino acids: CASSEQRNMNTEAFF. The rearrangement uses TRBV6-1 and TRBJ1-1; D gene uncertain. The CDR3 totals 15 residues. Germline V gives CDR1 MNHNS, CDR2 SASEGT. V was clipped by 2 bases and J by 0 bases, with 10 bases between them.